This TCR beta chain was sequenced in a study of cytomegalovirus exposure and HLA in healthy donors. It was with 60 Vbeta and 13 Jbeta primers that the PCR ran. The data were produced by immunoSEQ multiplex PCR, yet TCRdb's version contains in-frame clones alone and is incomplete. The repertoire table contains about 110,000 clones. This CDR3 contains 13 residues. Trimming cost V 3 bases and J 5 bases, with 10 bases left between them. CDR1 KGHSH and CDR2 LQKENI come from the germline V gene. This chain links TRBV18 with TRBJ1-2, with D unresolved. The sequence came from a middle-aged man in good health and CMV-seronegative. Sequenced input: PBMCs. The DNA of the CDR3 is TGTGCCAGCTCACCGGGTCCGGGGTATGGCTACACCTTC. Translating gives CASSPGPGYGYTF.